Listed below are T cell receptor beta chains from one sample, sequenced in a study of T cell responses to AZD1222 COVID-19 vaccine. TCRdb's copy holds only in-frame clones and misses some; the assay was immunoSEQ multiplex PCR. The sample includes approximately 180,000 clones, around 90% of them seen just once. The source was peripheral blood, collected on day 0 of AZD1222 vaccination. The source of these receptors is an adult in good health. The CDR3 runs from the conserved cysteine through the conserved F or W.

TRBV27 | 12 | CASRRFSKTQYF
TRBV5-4 | 14 | CASSLSTDNYGYTF
TRBV18 | 16 | CASSPVQGLPRETQYF
TRBV19 | 14 | CASSIWGLNTEAFF
TRBV6-6 | 13 | CASSTTQGVGAFF
TRBV2 | 15 | CASRDDRWIGQPQHF
TRBV6-5 | 13 | CASSWGGNTEAFF
TRBV5-4 | 16 | CASSAPSGEELDTQYF
TRBV5-4 | 15 | CASSLEGKGANEQFF
TRBV29-1 | 15 | CSVVAGDRDYNEQFF